The entry below gives a single T cell receptor (beta chain) sequence along with its context. The source of the sample is a study of shared clonotypes between healthy human individuals. Sequencing used immunoSEQ multiplex PCR; TCRdb keeps in-frame clones, though not all of them. This repertoire shows fewer than 2.5 million clones, roughly 93% found once; its top ten account for about 0.34%. V lost 5 bases and J lost 4, with 18 bases in between. Germline V gene data show CDR1 as SGHTA and CDR2 as FQGNSA. The CDR3 consists of 16 residues. The clonotype originates from a man between 18 and 29 years old in good health. Some clones in this sample may be carry-over from other donors' samples. The J gene is TRBJ1-3, the V gene TRBV7-2; D perhaps matches TRBD1 (5 bases). Material for sequencing was naive CD4+ T cells from PBMCs. Subset reported: CD45RA+ positively selected. The CDR3 is CASSAGSGGAGNTIYF. DNA of the CDR3: TGTGCCAGCAGCGCAGGGTCTGGAGGGGCGGGAAACACCATATATTTT.